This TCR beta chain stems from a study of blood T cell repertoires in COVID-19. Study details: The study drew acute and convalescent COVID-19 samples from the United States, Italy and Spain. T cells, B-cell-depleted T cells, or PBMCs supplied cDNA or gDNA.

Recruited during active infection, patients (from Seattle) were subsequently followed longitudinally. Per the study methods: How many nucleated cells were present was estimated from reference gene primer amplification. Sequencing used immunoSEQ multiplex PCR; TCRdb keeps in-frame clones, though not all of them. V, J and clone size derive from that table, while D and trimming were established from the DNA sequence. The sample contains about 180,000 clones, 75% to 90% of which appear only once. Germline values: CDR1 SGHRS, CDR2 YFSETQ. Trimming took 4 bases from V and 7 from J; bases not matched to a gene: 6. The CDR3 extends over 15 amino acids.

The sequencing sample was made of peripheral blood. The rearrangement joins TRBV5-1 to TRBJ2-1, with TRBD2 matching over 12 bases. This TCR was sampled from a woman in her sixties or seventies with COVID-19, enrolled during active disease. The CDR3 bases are TGCGCCAGCAGCCCTAGCGGGAGGGCCATTAATGAGCAGTTCTTC. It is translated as CASSPSGRAINEQFF.